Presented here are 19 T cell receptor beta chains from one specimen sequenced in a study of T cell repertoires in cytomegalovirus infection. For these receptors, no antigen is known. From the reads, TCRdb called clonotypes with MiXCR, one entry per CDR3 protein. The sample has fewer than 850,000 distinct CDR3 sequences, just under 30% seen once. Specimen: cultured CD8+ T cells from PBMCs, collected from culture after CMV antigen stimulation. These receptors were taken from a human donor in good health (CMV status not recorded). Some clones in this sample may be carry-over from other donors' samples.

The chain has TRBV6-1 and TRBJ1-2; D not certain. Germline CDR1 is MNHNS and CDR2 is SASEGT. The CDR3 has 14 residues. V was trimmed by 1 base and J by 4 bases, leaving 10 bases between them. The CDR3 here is CASSEGWGTYGYTF. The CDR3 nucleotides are TGTGCCAGCAGTGAAGGTTGGGGAACCTATGGCTACACCTTC.

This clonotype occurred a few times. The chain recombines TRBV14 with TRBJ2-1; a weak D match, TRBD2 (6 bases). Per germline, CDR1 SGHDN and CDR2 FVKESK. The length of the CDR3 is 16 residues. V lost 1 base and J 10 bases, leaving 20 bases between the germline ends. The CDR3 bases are TGTGCCAGCAGCCAAGCTCTCTTTACTAGCTGGGTCGAGCAGTTCTTC. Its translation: CASSQALFTSWVEQFF.

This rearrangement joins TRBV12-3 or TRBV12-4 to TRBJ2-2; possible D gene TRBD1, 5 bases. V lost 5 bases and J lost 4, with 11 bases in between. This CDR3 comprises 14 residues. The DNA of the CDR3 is TGTGCCAGCAGTCCGGCCAGGGTCACCGGGGAGCTGTTTTTT. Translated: CASSPARVTGELFF.

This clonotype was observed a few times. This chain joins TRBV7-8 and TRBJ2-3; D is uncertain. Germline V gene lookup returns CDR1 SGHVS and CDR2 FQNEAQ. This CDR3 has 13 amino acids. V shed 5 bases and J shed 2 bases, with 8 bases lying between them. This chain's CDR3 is CASSPRPTDTQYF. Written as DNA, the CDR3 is TGTGCCAGCAGCCCCAGACCCACAGATACGCAGTATTTT.

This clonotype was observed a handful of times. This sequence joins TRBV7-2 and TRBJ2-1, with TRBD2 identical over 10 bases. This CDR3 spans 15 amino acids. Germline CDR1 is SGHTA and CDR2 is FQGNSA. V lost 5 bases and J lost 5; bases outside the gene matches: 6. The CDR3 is CASSHYGLADNEQFF. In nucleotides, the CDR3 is TGTGCCAGCAGCCACTACGGACTAGCGGACAATGAGCAGTTCTTC.

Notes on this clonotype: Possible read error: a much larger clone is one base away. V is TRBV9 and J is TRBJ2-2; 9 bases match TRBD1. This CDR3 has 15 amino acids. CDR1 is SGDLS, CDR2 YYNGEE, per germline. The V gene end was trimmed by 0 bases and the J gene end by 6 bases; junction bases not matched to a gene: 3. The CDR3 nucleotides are TGTGCCAGCAGCGTAGGGACAGGGGAATCCGGGGAGCTGTTTTTT. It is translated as CASSVGTGESGELFF. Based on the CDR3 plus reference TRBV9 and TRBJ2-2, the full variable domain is DSGVTQTPKHLITATGQRVTLRCSPRSGDLSVYWYQQSLDQGLQFLIQYYNGEERAKGNILERFSAQQFPDLHSELNLSSLELGDSALYFCASSVGTGESGELFFGEGSRLTVL.

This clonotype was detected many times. The CDR3 region has the DNA TGTGCCAGCAGCTTATCCTCCAGGGCCTACAATGAGCAGTTCTTC. This codes for CASSLSSRAYNEQFF. The rearrangement uses TRBV7-8 and TRBJ2-1, with a tentative D call TRBD1 (5 bases). The CDR3 sequence is 15 residues long. V was trimmed by 2 bases and J by 2 bases, leaving 10 bases between them. Germline V CDR1 and CDR2: SGHVS, FQNEAQ.

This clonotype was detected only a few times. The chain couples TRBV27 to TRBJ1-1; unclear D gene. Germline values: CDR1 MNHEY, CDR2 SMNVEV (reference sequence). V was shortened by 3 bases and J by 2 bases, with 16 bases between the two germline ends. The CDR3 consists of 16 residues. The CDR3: CASSLDGWIANTEAFF. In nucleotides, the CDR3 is TGTGCCAGCAGTTTGGACGGTTGGATCGCCAACACTGAAGCTTTCTTT.

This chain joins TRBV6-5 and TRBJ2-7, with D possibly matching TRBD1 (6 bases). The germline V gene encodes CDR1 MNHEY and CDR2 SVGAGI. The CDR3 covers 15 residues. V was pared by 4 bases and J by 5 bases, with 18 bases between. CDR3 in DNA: TGTGCCAGCAGTTTCACCCCGTCAGGGGAGAACGAGCAGTACTTC. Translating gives CASSFTPSGENEQYF.

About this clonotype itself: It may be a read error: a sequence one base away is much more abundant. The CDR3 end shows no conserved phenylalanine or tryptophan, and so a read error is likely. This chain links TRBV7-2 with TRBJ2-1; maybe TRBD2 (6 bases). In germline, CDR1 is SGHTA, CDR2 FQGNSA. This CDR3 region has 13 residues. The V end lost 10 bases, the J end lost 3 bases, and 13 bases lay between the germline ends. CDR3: CATLGLFYNEQFC. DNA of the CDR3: TGTGCCACTTTGGGACTGTTCTACAATGAGCAGTTCTGC.

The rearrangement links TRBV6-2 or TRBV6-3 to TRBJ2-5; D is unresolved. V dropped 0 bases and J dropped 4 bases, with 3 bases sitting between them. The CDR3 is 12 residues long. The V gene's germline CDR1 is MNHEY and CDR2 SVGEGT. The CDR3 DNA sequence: TGTGCCAGCAGTTACTCGTTAGAGACCCAGTACTTC. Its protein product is CASSYSLETQYF.

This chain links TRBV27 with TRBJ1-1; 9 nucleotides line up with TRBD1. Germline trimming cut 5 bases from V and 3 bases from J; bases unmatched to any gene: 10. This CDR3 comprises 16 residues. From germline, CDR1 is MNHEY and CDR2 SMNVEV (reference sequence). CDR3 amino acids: CASSLPGQGEDTEAFF. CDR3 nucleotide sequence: TGTGCCAGCAGTCTACCGGGACAGGGAGAGGACACTGAAGCTTTCTTT.

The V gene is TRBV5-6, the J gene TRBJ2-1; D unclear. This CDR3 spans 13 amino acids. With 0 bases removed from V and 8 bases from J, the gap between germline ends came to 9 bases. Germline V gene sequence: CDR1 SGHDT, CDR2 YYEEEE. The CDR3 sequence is CASSLGRADEQFF. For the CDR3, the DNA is TGTGCCAGCAGCTTGGGGCGAGCCGATGAGCAGTTCTTC.

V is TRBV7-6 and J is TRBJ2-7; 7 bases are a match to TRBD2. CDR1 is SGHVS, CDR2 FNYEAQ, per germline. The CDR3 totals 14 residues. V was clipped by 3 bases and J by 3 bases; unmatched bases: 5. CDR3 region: CASSFREGNYEQYF. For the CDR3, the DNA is TGTGCCAGCAGCTTCAGGGAGGGAAACTACGAGCAGTACTTC.

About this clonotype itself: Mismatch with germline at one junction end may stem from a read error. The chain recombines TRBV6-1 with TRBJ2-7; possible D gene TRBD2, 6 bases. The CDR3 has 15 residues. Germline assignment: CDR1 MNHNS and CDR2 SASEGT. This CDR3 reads CASREDGYGGYEQYF. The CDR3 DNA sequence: TGTGCCAGCAGAGAAGACGGGTACGGGGGCTACGAGCAGTACTTC.

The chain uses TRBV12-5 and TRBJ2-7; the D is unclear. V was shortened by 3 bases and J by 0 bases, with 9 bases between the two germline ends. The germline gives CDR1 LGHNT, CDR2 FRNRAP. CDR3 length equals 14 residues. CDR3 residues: CASGLGQASYEQYF. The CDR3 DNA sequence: TGTGCTAGTGGTTTAGGGCAGGCCTCCTACGAGCAGTACTTC.

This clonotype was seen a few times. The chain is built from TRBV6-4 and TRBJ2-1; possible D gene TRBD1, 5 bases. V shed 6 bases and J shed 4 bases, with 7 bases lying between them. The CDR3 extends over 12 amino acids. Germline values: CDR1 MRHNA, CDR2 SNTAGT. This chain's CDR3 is CASRQGYNEQFF. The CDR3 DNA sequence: TGTGCCAGCAGGCAGGGTTACAATGAGCAGTTCTTC.

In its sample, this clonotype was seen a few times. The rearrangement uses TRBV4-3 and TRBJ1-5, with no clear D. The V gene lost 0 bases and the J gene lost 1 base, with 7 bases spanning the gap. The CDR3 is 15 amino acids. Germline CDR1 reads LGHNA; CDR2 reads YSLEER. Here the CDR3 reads CASSQDDASNQPQHF. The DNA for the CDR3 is TGCGCCAGCAGCCAAGATGATGCCAGCAATCAGCCCCAGCATTTT.

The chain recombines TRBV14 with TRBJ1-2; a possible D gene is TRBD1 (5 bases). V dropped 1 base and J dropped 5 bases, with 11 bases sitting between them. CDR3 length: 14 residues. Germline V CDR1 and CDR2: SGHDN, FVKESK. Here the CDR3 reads CASSQVGGGYGYTF. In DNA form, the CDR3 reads TGTGCCAGCAGCCAAGTAGGCGGGGGGTATGGCTACACCTTC.